Following are 26 T cell receptor beta chains from one sample sequenced in a study of blood T cell repertoires in COVID-19. Sequencing was performed with immunoSEQ multiplex PCR; in TCRdb, only in-frame clones are kept and a portion is missing. The table shows 150,000 to 200,000 clones, with roughly 85% occurring only once. The sample taken for sequencing was peripheral blood. Receptor source: an older woman with acute or convalescent COVID-19.

The V and J genes are TRBV30 and TRBJ1-5; D not certain. Trimming removed 1 base at V and 5 bases at J, with 9 bases between. Germline lookup yields CDR1 GTSNPN and CDR2 SVGIG (reference sequence). The CDR3 loop spans 13 amino acids. The CDR3 nucleotides read TGTGCCTGGAGTGGGGCAGATCATCAGCCCCAGCATTTT. It codes for CAWSGADHQPQHF.

The J gene is TRBJ1-1, the V gene TRBV6-6; 7 nucleotides agree with TRBD1. CDR1 MNHNY and CDR2 SVGAGI come from the germline V gene (reference sequence). V shed 6 bases, J shed 6 bases, and the junction held 10 bases outside the gene matches. The CDR3 is 14 residues long. The CDR3 here is CASSLGTVSPEAFF. DNA for the CDR3: TGTGCCAGCAGCCTGGGGACAGTATCCCCTGAAGCTTTCTTT.

This chain joins TRBV3-1 (or the pseudogene TRBV3-2) and TRBJ2-2; 9 bases agree with TRBD1. The length of the CDR3 is 17 residues. V lost 4 bases, J lost 5 bases, and 11 bases stayed unmatched. Germline CDR1 LGHDT, CDR2 YNNKEL (reference sequence). This CDR3 is CASSRSGDRVLTGELFF. The CDR3 bases are TGTGCCAGCAGCCGATCTGGGGACAGGGTTTTAACCGGGGAGCTGTTTTTT.

V and J are TRBV30 and TRBJ1-5; D unclear. CDR1 and CDR2 from the germline V gene are GTSNPN and SVGIG (reference sequence). Trimming took off 0 bases at V and 2 bases at J, with 14 bases between the two ends. The CDR3 extends over 16 amino acids. The CDR3 DNA reads as TGTGCCTGGAGTGTAGGTGGAGGTTCCGGCAATCAGCCCCAGCATTTT. This translates into CAWSVGGGSGNQPQHF.

V gene TRBV19 combines with J gene TRBJ1-5, with 7 positions matching TRBD1. The CDR3 is 14 residues long. Losses at the gene ends were 6 bases for V and 7 bases for J; bases not matched to a gene: 9. Germline lookup yields CDR1 LNHDA and CDR2 SQIVND (reference sequence). The CDR3 nucleotides are TGTGCCAGTAGCTTAGCAGGGGGGTTGCAGCCCCAGCATTTT. Residues: CASSLAGGLQPQHF.

V and J are TRBV6-1 and TRBJ1-1; 7 bases match TRBD1. The CDR3 is 13 residues long. Germline CDR1 and CDR2: MNHNS and SASEGT. Losses at the gene ends were 3 bases for V and 5 bases for J; bases not matched to a gene: 3. The CDR3 region has the DNA TGTGCCAGCAGTGACAGGGGGTGGACTGAAGCTTTCTTT. Translating it yields CASSDRGWTEAFF.

The chain uses TRBV10-3 and TRBJ1-4; a possible D gene is TRBD1 (6 bases). The CDR3 covers 13 residues. Trimming removed 5 bases at V and 6 bases at J, with 10 bases between. Germline CDR1 and CDR2: ENHRY and SYGVKD. The CDR3 loop is CAISPGEDEKLFF. CDR3 DNA sequence: TGTGCCATCAGTCCAGGGGAAGATGAAAAACTGTTTTTT.

The CDR3 region has the DNA TGTGCCAGCAGCTTAGGTGGGACAGCCGAAGCTTTCTTT. Residues: CASSLGGTAEAFF. The chain recombines TRBV7-9 with TRBJ1-1; 7 bases fit TRBD1. The CDR3 consists of 13 residues. The germline V gene has CDR1 SEHNR and CDR2 FQNEAQ (reference sequence). V lost 1 base to trimming and J lost 8 bases; unmatched junction nucleotides: 4.

The chain carries TRBV10-3 and TRBJ2-3; D perhaps matches TRBD2 (5 bases). With 4 bases removed from V and 5 bases from J, the gap between germline ends came to 13 bases. This CDR3 contains 14 residues. Germline values: CDR1 ENHRY, CDR2 SYGVKD. CDR3 DNA sequence: TGTGCCATCAGTGCGGGCAGGACTGGAGATACGCAGTATTTT. Protein product: CAISAGRTGDTQYF.

The chain employs TRBV6-5 and TRBJ2-3; possible D gene TRBD2, 5 bases. CDR1 is MNHEY and CDR2 is SVGAGI in the germline V gene. V was shortened by 8 bases and J by 2 bases, with 14 bases between the two germline ends. This CDR3 has 14 residues. The CDR3 is CASARTGDTDTQYF. The DNA for the CDR3 is TGTGCCAGCGCACGAACCGGGGACACAGATACGCAGTATTTT.

The chain couples TRBV7-3 to TRBJ2-7; D is unclear. CDR1 and CDR2 from the germline V gene are SGHTA and FQGTGA. The CDR3 runs 13 residues. The V end lost 3 bases, the J end lost 3 bases, and 9 bases lay between the germline ends. The CDR3 here is CASSLLSGYEQYF. CDR3 coding DNA: TGTGCCAGCAGCTTGCTCAGTGGCTACGAGCAGTACTTC.

The V call is TRBV5-4, the J call TRBJ1-1; 9 nucleotides line up with TRBD1. The CDR3 length is 17 residues. Germline CDR1 and CDR2: SGHNT and YYREEE (reference sequence). The junction had 12 bases not matched to a gene; V was cut back by 4 bases and J by 2 bases. DNA for the CDR3: TGTGCCAGCAGCCCGGGGACAGGGCAAGGGAAAAACACTGAAGCTTTCTTT. It codes for CASSPGTGQGKNTEAFF.

V usage is TRBV7-2 and J usage is TRBJ2-5, with 13 bases matching TRBD2. The trim removed 6 bases at V and 4 bases at J, leaving 11 bases unmatched. This CDR3 spans 17 amino acids. Per the germline V gene, CDR1 is SGHTA and CDR2 is FQGNSA. The CDR3 is CASRLAGGPVRAETQYF. CDR3 nucleotides: TGTGCCAGCAGACTAGCGGGAGGGCCGGTGCGTGCAGAGACCCAGTACTTC.

This clone has at least ten counts. This chain links TRBV5-5 with TRBJ2-3; a possible D gene is TRBD2 (5 bases). In germline, CDR1 is SGHKS, CDR2 YYEKEE (reference sequence). Trimming left V 4 bases short and J 2 bases short, with 23 bases between. This CDR3 has 18 amino acids. This chain's CDR3 is CASSPRTLEGSYTDTQYF. The CDR3 nucleotides are TGTGCCAGCAGCCCCAGGACCTTAGAGGGTTCCTACACAGATACGCAGTATTTT.

This CDR3 is CASSEGGTSGNYNEQFF. CDR3 in DNA: TGTGCCAGCAGCGAAGGAGGGACTAGCGGGAACTACAATGAGCAGTTCTTC. The V call is TRBV11-2, the J call TRBJ2-1; 13 bases match TRBD2. Germline assignment: CDR1 SGHAT and CDR2 FQNNGV. The J segment lost 3 bases and the V segment lost 5 bases, leaving 7 bases of the junction unmatched. This CDR3 comprises 17 residues.

Comment on this clone: Within the sample, other DNA sequences also encode this same CDR3. The chain joins TRBV30 to TRBJ2-1; D gene uncertain. Between the trimmed V and J ends, which lost 0 bases and 6 bases, there was a span of 3 bases. CDR1 and CDR2 from the germline V gene are GTSNPN and SVGIG (reference sequence). The CDR3 length is 11 residues. DNA for the CDR3: TGTGCCTGGAGTGTTCTCAATGAGCAGTTCTTC. Its protein product is CAWSVLNEQFF.

The rearrangement joins TRBV2 to TRBJ2-5; TRBD1 matches 7 bases. This CDR3 comprises 14 residues. Per the germline V gene, CDR1 is SNHLY and CDR2 is FYNNEI. The trim removed 10 bases at V and 5 bases at J, leaving 13 bases unmatched. The CDR3 DNA sequence: TGTGCCACTAAGACAGGGAGATTTTTCGAGACCCAGTACTTC. It specifies CATKTGRFFETQYF.

The V call is TRBV19, the J call TRBJ1-2; unclear D gene. The CDR3 spans 13 residues. The germline V gene has CDR1 LNHDA and CDR2 SQIVND (reference sequence). The V end lost 5 bases, the J end lost 8 bases, and 15 bases lay between the germline ends. The CDR3 DNA reads as TGTGCCAGTAGTCACGGACGGGGTTTAGGCTACACCTTC. It encodes CASSHGRGLGYTF. Combining the CDR3 with reference TRBV19 and TRBJ1-2 gives the whole variable domain DGGITQSPKYLFRKEGQNVTLSCEQNLNHDAMYWYRQDPGQGLRLIYYSQIVNDFQKGDIAEGYSVSREKKESFPLTVTSAQKNPTAFYLCASSHGRGLGYTFGSGTRLTVV.

The chain combines TRBV4-2 with TRBJ1-3; 7 positions match TRBD1. This CDR3 is built from 17 residues. V trimming: 0 bases; J trimming: 2 bases; junction bases outside the gene matches: 7. In germline, CDR1 is LGHNA, CDR2 YNFKEQ. CDR3 in amino acids: CASSQDRGGKAGNTIYF. DNA of the CDR3: TGTGCCAGCAGCCAAGACAGAGGGGGCAAGGCTGGAAACACCATATATTTT.

The chain employs TRBV5-1 and TRBJ2-7; possibly TRBD2 for D (6 bases). The CDR3 is 15 residues long. Germline V gives CDR1 SGHRS, CDR2 YFSETQ. The V end lost 6 bases, the J end lost 0 bases, and 16 bases lay between the germline ends. As DNA, the CDR3 is TGCGCCAGCAAAAGAAGCGGGTCAAACTCCTACGAGCAGTACTTC. Amino acids: CASKRSGSNSYEQYF.

This clone showed up just a few times. This chain uses TRBV3-1 (or the pseudogene TRBV3-2) with TRBJ2-4, with TRBD2 matching 13 bases. CDR3 length equals 20 residues. Germline CDR1 is LGHDT and CDR2 is YNNKEL (reference sequence). Germline trimming cut 3 bases from V and 1 base from J; bases unmatched to any gene: 12. The CDR3 reads CASSHRTSGSIGYAKNIQYF. The CDR3 DNA is TGTGCCAGCAGCCATCGGACTAGCGGGAGTATTGGGTACGCCAAAAACATTCAGTACTTC.

The chain uses TRBV10-3 and TRBJ1-5; 9 bases are a match to TRBD1. Germline V gives CDR1 ENHRY, CDR2 SYGVKD. The CDR3 loop spans 15 amino acids. Trimming at V came to 6 bases and at J to 4 bases, leaving 7 bases not matched to a gene. DNA of the CDR3: TGTGCCATCAGCCCCGGGACAGGGCGGAATCAGCCCCAGCATTTT. It is translated as CAISPGTGRNQPQHF.

The rearrangement links TRBV2 to TRBJ2-7; 9 nucleotides agree with TRBD2. The CDR3 runs to 14 residues. Trimming cost V 5 bases and J 3 bases; bases outside gene matches: 5. CDR1 SNHLY and CDR2 FYNNEI come from the germline V gene. In DNA, the CDR3 is TGTGCCAGCAGTTTAGCGGGAGCCGGCTACGAGCAGTACTTC. Translating gives CASSLAGAGYEQYF.

This clone was counted a single time. CDR3 DNA: TGTGCCAGCAGCTTGGAGGGGGGAGGGTCTGGAAACACCATATATTTT. Its translation is CASSLEGGGSGNTIYF. This chain connects TRBV5-8 to TRBJ1-3; tentatively, D is TRBD1 (6 bases). The V end was cut by 0 bases, the J end by 1 base, with 11 bases between. The CDR3 covers 16 residues. Germline values: CDR1 SGHTS, CDR2 YDEGEE.

This chain links TRBV7-7 with TRBJ2-2; D is uncertain. Germline CDR1 SSHAT, CDR2 FNYEAQ (reference sequence). The V end was cut by 2 bases, the J end by 3 bases, with 10 bases between. CDR3 length equals 15 residues. The CDR3 protein is CASSLSDRYTGELFF. Here the CDR3 DNA reads TGTGCCAGCAGCTTAAGCGACCGCTACACCGGGGAGCTGTTTTTT.

The V and J genes are TRBV29-1 and TRBJ2-3, with D maybe TRBD2 (5 bases). Germline CDR1 and CDR2: SQVTM and ANQGSEA. Trimming removed 7 bases from V and 8 bases from J, with 22 bases in between. The CDR3 contains 14 residues. CDR3 nucleotides: TGCAGCGGGGCGATGAGGAGCGAGGGTGGTACGCAGTATTTT. This encodes CSGAMRSEGGTQYF.